A selection of T cell receptor beta chains follows, all from one sample in a study of T cells in Graves' hyperthyroidism and ophthalmopathy. TCRdb itself ran the multiplex PCR reads through MiXCR, one entry per CDR3 protein. The sample holds 380,000 or so distinct CDR3 sequences; 13% are singletons and the top ten take less than 25%. Material for sequencing was blood. The receptors were gathered from a young man with Graves' hyperthyroidism that later progressed to Graves' ophthalmopathy. Both conserved end residues are part of each CDR3. The D gene is left open where the match is weak. Clone size appears in some rows only: once, few, many, or a class for an expanded clone.

>TRBD1|-|TRBJ1-3|TRBV25-1
TGTGCCAGCAGTGATGACAGGGCGAACACCATATATTTT
CASSDDRANTIYF
>TRBD2|many|TRBJ2-2|TRBV12-3/TRBV12-4
TGTGCCAGCAGTTGGGAGGGGAGCACCGGGGAGCTGTTTTTT
CASSWEGSTGELFF
>TRBD2|many|TRBJ2-3|TRBV12-3/TRBV12-4
TGTGCCAGCAGGTGGAGGCGGGGGGCAGATACGCAGTATTTT
CASRWRRGADTQYF
>-|many|TRBJ2-7|TRBV2
TGTGCCAGCAGTCTCTCACCCGGCGAGCAGTACTTC
CASSLSPGEQYF
>-|-|TRBJ1-6|TRBV9
TGTGCCAGCTCAGATTTGGCGGATCCACCCCTCCACTTT
CASSDLADPPLHF
>TRBD1|few|TRBJ1-6|TRBV29-1
TGCAGCGGCGGGCATCGGACAGGGGTCCATTCACCCCTCCACTTT
CSGGHRTGVHSPLHF
>TRBD2|-|TRBJ2-3|TRBV5-1
TGCGCCAGCAGCTTTGGGACTAGCGGCACAGATACGCAGTATTTT
CASSFGTSGTDTQYF
>-|few|TRBJ2-3|TRBV9
TGTGCCAGCAGCGTAGGGGCGGGGGCTAGCACAGATACGCAGTATTTT
CASSVGAGASTDTQYF
>-|many|TRBJ1-1|TRBV12-3/TRBV12-4
TGTGCCAGCAGTCCCGGCTATGGGGGTGGCACTGAAGCTTTCTTT
CASSPGYGGGTEAFF
>TRBD1|-|TRBJ2-4|TRBV5-1
TGCGCCAGCAGCACCGGACAGGGCAAAAACATTCAGTACTTC
CASSTGQGKNIQYF
>-|-|TRBJ2-3|TRBV5-5
TGTGCCAGCAGCCAGGCCGTGGGGCCAGATACGCAGTATTTT
CASSQAVGPDTQYF
>-|-|TRBJ2-2|TRBV30
TGTGCCTGGAGAGGTCCGGGGAACACCGGGGAGCTGTTTTTT
CAWRGPGNTGELFF
>-|many|TRBJ2-2|TRBV3-1
TGTGCCAGCAGCCAAGCCTCGGGACCCAACACCGGGGAGCTGTTTTTT
CASSQASGPNTGELFF
>-|-|TRBJ2-7|TRBV4-2
TGTGCCAGCAGCCAAGAACTCAGCGACGAGCAGTACTTC
CASSQELSDEQYF
>-|many|TRBJ1-5|TRBV12-5
TGTGCTAGTGGTTTGGGGGTACGCAATCAGCCCCAGCATTTT
CASGLGVRNQPQHF
>-|many|TRBJ1-4|TRBV10-2
TGCGCCAGCAGTGACAGCTCAAAACTGTTTTTT
CASSDSSKLFF
>-|-|TRBJ1-3|TRBV7-6
TGTGCCAGCAGGGACCGGGACACAACTGGAAACACCATATATTTT
CASRDRDTTGNTIYF
>-|many|TRBJ2-7|TRBV10-3
TGTGCCATCAGTCCACAGACAGAAACACCCTACGAGCAGTACTTC
CAISPQTETPYEQYF
>-|few|TRBJ2-3|TRBV11-2
TGTGCCAGCAGCTTAGTTCCGCGGGGTAGCACAGATACGCAGTATTTT
CASSLVPRGSTDTQYF
>TRBD2|-|TRBJ2-4|TRBV7-2
TGTGCCAGCAGCGCGGTGACTAGCGGGGGGCTCCTAGCCAAAAACATTCAGTACTTC
CASSAVTSGGLLAKNIQYF
>-|many|TRBJ1-2|TRBV11-1
TGTGCCAGCAGCTTAGTCCGGGACATGTCCTATGGCTACACCTTC
CASSLVRDMSYGYTF
>TRBD1|many|TRBJ2-3|TRBV7-9
TGTGCCAGCAGCTTACCTCCCGGGACAGAAGATGGAGATACGCAGTATTTT
CASSLPPGTEDGDTQYF
>-|many|TRBJ1-4|TRBV5-1
TGCGCCAGCAGCTTGGATGGGCAGCCGAATGAAAAACTGTTTTTT
CASSLDGQPNEKLFF
>TRBD2|-|TRBJ2-1|TRBV7-6
TGTGCCAGCAGCTCGATGGGACTAGCGGGTACAGTAAATGAGCAGTTCTTC
CASSSMGLAGTVNEQFF
>-|many|TRBJ2-5|TRBV10-1
TGCGCCAGCAGTGATACGGGGAGGACCCAGTACTTC
CASSDTGRTQYF
>-|few|TRBJ2-2|TRBV20-1
TGCAGTGCTAGAGATGGGACAACAGCCGGGGAGCTGTTTTTT
CSARDGTTAGELFF
>-|many|TRBJ1-2|TRBV7-6
TGTGCCAGCAGCTTCAGTTTTCGAGGACCCACGCACTATGGCTACACCTTC
CASSFSFRGPTHYGYTF
>-|-|TRBJ2-3|TRBV27
TGTGCCAGCAGTGAAGGAGGGGATACGCAGTATTTT
CASSEGGDTQYF
>TRBD1|many|TRBJ1-2|TRBV3-1
TGTGCCAGCAGCCAAGGGGGACAGGGGAAGGATGGCTACACCTTC
CASSQGGQGKDGYTF
>-|-|TRBJ1-2|TRBV6-1
TGTGCCAGCAGTGAAGTCCGGAGTTCGGGCTACACCTTC
CASSEVRSSGYTF
>-|many|TRBJ2-3|TRBV3-1
TGTGCCAGCAGCCAAGTGGCCGCGGGGGCCCACACAGATACGCAGTATTTT
CASSQVAAGAHTDTQYF
>-|-|TRBJ2-3|TRBV28
TGTGCCAGCAGTTTCCTCACCGAACTAGCCACCCAAGATACGCAGTATTTT
CASSFLTELATQDTQYF
>TRBD2|many|TRBJ2-7|TRBV28
TGTGCCAGCAGTTCCTCCGGGGGGTGGGGAAGCTCCTACGAGCAGTACTTC
CASSSSGGWGSSYEQYF
>TRBD2|-|TRBJ2-3|TRBV6-2/TRBV6-3
TGTGCCAGCAGTTACCCCGAGGGTAGCGGGGGCACAGATACGCAGTATTTT
CASSYPEGSGGTDTQYF
>-|many|TRBJ1-2|TRBV9
TGTGCCAGCAGCGACGAGACCGGCTATGGCTACACCTTC
CASSDETGYGYTF
>-|-|TRBJ1-1|TRBV5-1
TGCGCCAGCAGCCCGGATGGGGGTGGAACTGAAGCTTTCTTT
CASSPDGGGTEAFF
>-|many|TRBJ2-4|TRBV6-2/TRBV6-3
TGTGCCAGCCAGGAGGATCTAGCCAAAAACATTCAGTACTTC
CASQEDLAKNIQYF